This T cell receptor (beta chain) was sequenced for a study of shared T cell receptors in the human thymus. CDR1 is SGHTA, CDR2 FQGTGA, per germline. Between the trimmed V and J ends, which lost 2 bases and 7 bases, there was a span of 13 bases. The CDR3 has 14 residues. Clones were read by immunoSEQ multiplex PCR, and TCRdb kept only the in-frame ones, dropping some. The table shows 720,000 or so clones, with approximately 83% occurring only once. The sample was also linked to a second study, of human thymus T cells. This second report adds: The thymus tissue came from resections taken during corrective heart surgery.

The clonotype comes from a girl under two years old with a congenital heart defect. Specimen: thymocytes. This rearrangement joins TRBV7-3 to TRBJ2-3, with no clear D. CDR3 coding DNA: TGTGCCAGCAGCTTACGCCCCGAGATTAATACGCAGTATTTT. Its protein is CASSLRPEINTQYF. Full variable domain (rest looked up from reference TRBV7-3 and TRBJ2-3): GAGVSQTPSNKVTEKGKYVELRCDPISGHTALYWYRQSLGQGPEFLIYFQGTGAADDSGLPNDRFFAVRPEGSVSTLKIQRTERGDSAVYLCASSLRPEINTQYFGPGTRLTVL.